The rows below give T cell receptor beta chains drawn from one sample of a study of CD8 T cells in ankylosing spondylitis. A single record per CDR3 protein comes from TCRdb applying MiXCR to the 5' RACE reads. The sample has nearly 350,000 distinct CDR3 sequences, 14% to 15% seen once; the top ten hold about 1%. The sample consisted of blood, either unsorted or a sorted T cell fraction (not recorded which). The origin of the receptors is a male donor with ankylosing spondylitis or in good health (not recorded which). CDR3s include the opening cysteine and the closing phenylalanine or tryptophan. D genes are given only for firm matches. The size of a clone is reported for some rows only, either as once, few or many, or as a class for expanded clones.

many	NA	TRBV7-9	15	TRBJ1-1	TGTGCCAGCGCCCGCAGGGGTATCATGAACACTGAAGCTTTCTTT	CASARRGIMNTEAFF
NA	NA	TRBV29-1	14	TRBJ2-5	TGCAGCGTTGCGAAAAAGTCAGGCGGGGAGACCCAGTACTTC	CSVAKKSGGETQYF
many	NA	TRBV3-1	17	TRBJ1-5	TGTGCCAGCAGCCAAGATGCCCCTACAGGGAGCAATCAGCCCCAGCATTTT	CASSQDAPTGSNQPQHF
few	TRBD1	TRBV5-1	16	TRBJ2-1	TGCGCCAGCAGCGAAGACGGGACAGGGCCCTACAATGAGCAGTTCTTC	CASSEDGTGPYNEQFF
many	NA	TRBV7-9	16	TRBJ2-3	TGTGCCAGCAGCTTATCGGCCAGGGTGTTCGCAGATACGCAGTATTTT	CASSLSARVFADTQYF
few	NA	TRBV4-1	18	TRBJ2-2	TGCGCCAGCAGCCAAGTATTCAGGACAGCTTCGAACACCGGGGAGCTGTTTTTT	CASSQVFRTASNTGELFF
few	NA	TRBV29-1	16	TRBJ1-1	TGCAGCGTTGAAGATCAAGGGGGGCCCACGGGCACTGAAGCTTTCTTT	CSVEDQGGPTGTEAFF
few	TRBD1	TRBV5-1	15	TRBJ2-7	TGCGCCAGCAGCTTGGCTGGGACAGGGATTTACGAGCAGTACTTC	CASSLAGTGIYEQYF
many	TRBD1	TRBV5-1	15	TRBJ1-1	TGCGCCAGCAGCTATTTGACAGGGGTGGGGACTGAAGCTTTCTTT	CASSYLTGVGTEAFF
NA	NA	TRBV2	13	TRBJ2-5	TGTGCCAGCAGCCAGCGACAGGTGGAGACCCAGTACTTC	CASSQRQVETQYF
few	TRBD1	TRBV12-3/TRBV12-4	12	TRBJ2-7	TGTGCCAGCAGTCGGACAGGGGGGGAGCAGTACTTC	CASSRTGGEQYF
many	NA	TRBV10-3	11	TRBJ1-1	TGTGCCATCGGGGAGAACACTGAAGCTTTCTTT	CAIGENTEAFF
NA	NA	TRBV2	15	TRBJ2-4	TGTGCCAGCAGTGTGGGGACAACCTTCGACAACATTCAGTACTTC	CASSVGTTFDNIQYF
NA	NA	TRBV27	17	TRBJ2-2	TGTGCCAGCAGTTTAGGGGGGGCCTGGAGAAACACCGGGGAGCTGTTTTTT	CASSLGGAWRNTGELFF
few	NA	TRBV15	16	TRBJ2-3	TGTGCCACCAGCAGAGATGGGACCCTAGGGGTGGGTACGCAGTATTTT	CATSRDGTLGVGTQYF
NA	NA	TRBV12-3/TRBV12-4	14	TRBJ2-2	TGTGCCAGCGCAGGGGGAGGTCAAAACGGGGAGCTGTTTTTT	CASAGGGQNGELFF
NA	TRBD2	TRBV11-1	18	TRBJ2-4	TGTGCCAGCAGCTTAGGGGCGGCTAGCGGGGCAGGCAAAAACATTCAGTACTTC	CASSLGAASGAGKNIQYF
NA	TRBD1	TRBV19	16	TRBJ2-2	TGTGCCAGTAGTCGACATCCGGGACAGGGTAGAGGGGAGCTGTTTTTT	CASSRHPGQGRGELFF
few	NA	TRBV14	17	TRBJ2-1	TGTGCCAGCAGCCCCTCCCCTTGGACGGGTTTCTTCAATGAGCAGTTCTTC	CASSPSPWTGFFNEQFF
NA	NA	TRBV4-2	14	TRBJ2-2	TGTGCCAGCAGCCAAGAAGAACGGGAAGGGGAGCTGTTTTTT	CASSQEEREGELFF
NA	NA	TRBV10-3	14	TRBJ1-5	TGTGCCATCAGTGATAGTAAGGGCTTTCAGCCCCAGCATTTT	CAISDSKGFQPQHF
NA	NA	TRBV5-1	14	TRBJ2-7	TGCGCCAGCAGCCTGACCCAACAGCCCTACGAGCAGTACTTC	CASSLTQQPYEQYF
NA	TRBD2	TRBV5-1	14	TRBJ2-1	TGCGCCAGCAGGGAGACTAGCGGGGTAGATGAGCAGTTCTTC	CASRETSGVDEQFF
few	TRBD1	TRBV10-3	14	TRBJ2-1	TGTGCCATCAGTGGAAGGACAGGGTCGACTGAGCAGTTCTTC	CAISGRTGSTEQFF
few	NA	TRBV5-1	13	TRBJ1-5	TGCGCCAGCAGTTGGGGACCCAATCAGCCCCAGCATTTT	CASSWGPNQPQHF
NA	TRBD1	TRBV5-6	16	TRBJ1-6	TGTGCCAGCAGCGTCACAGGGGGTGAGTCGGTTTCACCCCTCCACTTT	CASSVTGGESVSPLHF
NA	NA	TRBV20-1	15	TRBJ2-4	TGCAGTGTTTCCCCCTTTTCCCTAGCCAAAAACATTCAGTACTTC	CSVSPFSLAKNIQYF
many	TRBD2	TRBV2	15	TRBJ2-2	TGTGCCAGCAGTTTACTAGCGGGGGACACCGGGGAGCTGTTTTTT	CASSLLAGDTGELFF
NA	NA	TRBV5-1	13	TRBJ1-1	TGCGCCAGCAGCCTCCAGGGATTTGCTGAAGCTTTCTTT	CASSLQGFAEAFF
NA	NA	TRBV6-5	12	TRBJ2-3	TGTGCCAGCAGTTACTCGAAGGGTACGCAGTATTTT	CASSYSKGTQYF
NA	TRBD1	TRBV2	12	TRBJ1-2	TGTGCCGGAAGACAGGGGAGCTATGGCTACACCTTC	CAGRQGSYGYTF
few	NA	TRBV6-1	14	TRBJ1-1	TGTGCCAGCAGTGTTCGAGGGGAAGAGACTGAAGCTTTCTTT	CASSVRGEETEAFF
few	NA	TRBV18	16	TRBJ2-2	TGTGCCAGCTCACCAAGGAGCGAGGCGAACACCGGGGAGCTGTTTTTT	CASSPRSEANTGELFF
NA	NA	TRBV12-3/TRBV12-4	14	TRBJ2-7	TGTGCCAGCAGTTCCTCAGCGGAGACCTACGAGCAGTACTTC	CASSSSAETYEQYF
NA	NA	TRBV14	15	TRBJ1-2	TGTGCCAGCAGCCAACAGACGGGAGTCGGCTATGGCTACACCTTC	CASSQQTGVGYGYTF
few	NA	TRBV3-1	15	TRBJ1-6	TGTGCCAGCAGCCAAGATCCCCTGACCGGTGGGGACCTCCACTTT	CASSQDPLTGGDLHF
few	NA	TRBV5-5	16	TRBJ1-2	TGTGCCAGCAGCCCGGGGGTCGTGTCCTATAACTATGGCTACACCTTC	CASSPGVVSYNYGYTF
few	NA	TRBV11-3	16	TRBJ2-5	TGTGCCAGCAGCTTAGTTGGGGCAGGCGCTTGGGAGACCCAGTACTTC	CASSLVGAGAWETQYF
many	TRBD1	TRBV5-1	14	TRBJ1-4	TGCGCCAGCAGCTTGACAGGGGCTAATGAAAAACTGTTTTTT	CASSLTGANEKLFF
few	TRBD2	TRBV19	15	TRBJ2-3	TGTGCCAGTAGTTCCTTCGACCAAGGACTAGCGGGGCATTATTTT	CASSSFDQGLAGHYF
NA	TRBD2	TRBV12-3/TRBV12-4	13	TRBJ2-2	TGTGCCAGCAGGGAGCGGGAAGCCGGGGAGCTGTTTTTT	CASREREAGELFF
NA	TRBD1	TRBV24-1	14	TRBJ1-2	TGTGCCACCAGTGAGGGGGACAGGAACTATGGCTACACCTTC	CATSEGDRNYGYTF
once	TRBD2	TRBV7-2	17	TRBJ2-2	TGTGCCAGCAGCTTTAGTGCGCTAGCGGGGGTCACCGGGGAGCTGTTTTTT	CASSFSALAGVTGELFF
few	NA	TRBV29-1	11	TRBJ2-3	TGCAGCGTTGCTGCTTCAGATACGCAGTATTTT	CSVAASDTQYF
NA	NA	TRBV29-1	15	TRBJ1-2	TGCAGCGTTGCCCTGGGGCAGGATATTAACTATGGCTACACCTTC	CSVALGQDINYGYTF
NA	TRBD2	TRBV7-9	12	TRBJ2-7	TGTGCCAGCAGCGGACTAGCGGAGGAGCAGTACTTC	CASSGLAEEQYF
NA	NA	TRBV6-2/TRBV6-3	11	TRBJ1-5	TGTGCCAGCAGTCAGGGTAAGGCCCAGCATTTT	CASSQGKAQHF
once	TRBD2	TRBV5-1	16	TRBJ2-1	TGCGCCAGCAACGGAGGAGGCGGGGGGGCCAGCGATGAGCAGTTCTTC	CASNGGGGGASDEQFF
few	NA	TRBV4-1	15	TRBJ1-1	TGCGCCAGCAGCCAAGAGAGTACGCTACAGGGTCGCGCTTTCTTT	CASSQESTLQGRAFF
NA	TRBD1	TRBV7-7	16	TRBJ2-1	TGTGCCAGCAGCTTAGCGAGGACAGGGACCTACAATGAGCAGTTCTTC	CASSLARTGTYNEQFF
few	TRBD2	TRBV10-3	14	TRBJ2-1	TGTGCCATCAGTGAGCTAGCGGGCCACAATGAGCAGTTCTTC	CAISELAGHNEQFF
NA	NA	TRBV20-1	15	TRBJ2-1	TGCAGTGCTACAACTAGCCCTAGCTCCTACAATGAGCAGTTCTTC	CSATTSPSSYNEQFF